This record covers a single T cell receptor (beta chain). Its matching antigen is unknown. Using immunoSEQ multiplex PCR, the repertoire was profiled, and TCRdb retains in-frame clones only, with some absent. The top ten clones hold around 8.5% of a sample with some 30,000 clones, approximately 94% of them seen once. V lost 11 bases, J lost 0 bases, and 9 bases stayed unmatched. Germline values: CDR1 MNHNS, CDR2 SASEGT. This CDR3 has 14 residues. The sample originates from a study of T cells in tuberculosis. Study findings and constraints: Active tuberculosis TCR-alpha repertoires lay closer to GMM-specific TCRs than IGRA-negative controls, suggesting clonal expansion.

The chain links TRBV6-1 to TRBJ2-5; 7 bases are shared with TRBD1. The sample taken for sequencing was PBMCs. This receptor was identified in a donor under 30 with latent tuberculosis or without tuberculosis infection. The CDR3 protein is CAAEGGWYQETQYF. In DNA form, the CDR3 reads TGTGCCGCCGAAGGGGGCTGGTACCAAGAGACCCAGTACTTC.